This TCR beta chain derives from a study of CD8 T cells in ankylosing spondylitis (dated by TCRdb to the late 2010s). With respect to the entire study: To find TCR variants linked to disease, the study profiled T cell receptor beta repertoires in ankylosing spondylitis patients and healthy donors. The full study cohort comprised 20 to 30 ankylosing spondylitis patients and some 110 healthy donors. Peripheral blood was sampled, and synovial fluid was additionally collected from ankylosing spondylitis patients.

The investigation overall reported the following: Some TCR beta motif variants had previously been reported in synovial fluid and blood of reactive arthritis patients, which suggested common disease-initiation mechanisms. Blood from ankylosing spondylitis patients appeared to be characterized by a TCR beta motif made up of 8 or 9 highly homologous amino acid variants. According to the report, matched synovial fluid samples from ankylosing spondylitis patients were significantly enriched for the disease-linked clones. A CD8+ phenotype was shown by the disease-linked clones, which were found at relatively low frequencies in peripheral blood.

In the case of this clonotype: The target of this receptor is not known. Per-base qualities were not stored, and no clone one base away is much larger.

A distance of 26 bases separates the germline ends of V and J, which lose 6 bases and 8 bases respectively. Spanning cysteine to phenylalanine, the CDR3 consists of 17 amino acids. The retained sequence is limited to the CDR3, 51 bases, with the frame set at the first base. Taken from the germline V gene, the CDR1 and CDR2 loops are MDHEN and SYDVKM. This sample was sequenced with an Illumina HiSeq 2500. Quantitative 5'-RACE with molecular barcodes was used to prepare TCR beta libraries. The authors' pipeline ran thus. A new computational method, built on a probabilistic model of VDJ rearrangement, was used to identify disease-linked TCR variants. Using fastp trimming at Q25 and MiXCR clonotype assembly, TCRdb reanalyzed the public sequencing data and kept in-frame beta chains. CDR3 protein sequences are deduplicated, and each keeps its most common genes and DNA. The V and J calls reflect TCRdb's pipeline rather than the authors' work. The sample table shows roughly 160,000 distinct CDR3 sequences, and around a tenth are seen once. The ten biggest clones cover less than 15% of the sample.

The sequence was collected from a female donor with ankylosing spondylitis or in good health (not recorded which). Specimen: blood, either unsorted or a sorted T cell fraction (not recorded which). The rearrangement combines TRBV28 with TRBJ2-1; TRBD2 might be the D gene, on 6 matching bases. The sequence in DNA is TGTGCCAGCAGCGCCAACGCGGGACGGGAAGATCCCTATGAGCAGTTCTTC. Its translation is CASSANAGREDPYEQFF.